The 6 T cell receptor beta chains in this list originate from one sample, sequenced in a study of T cells in Graves' hyperthyroidism and ophthalmopathy. The investigators amplified TCR beta CDR3 regions from RNA transcripts. Initially, a first-round RT-PCR of the TCR CDR3 employed the HTBI primer set. TCRdb recomputed calls from the multiplex PCR reads with MiXCR, one row per CDR3 protein. The table lists roughly 380,000 distinct CDR3 sequences, 15% to 20% of them singletons. The sequencing sample was made of blood. These receptors came from a woman aged 40 to 50 with Graves' ophthalmopathy.

Many counts were recorded for this clonotype. The chain recombines TRBV12-3 or TRBV12-4 with TRBJ2-7, with D perhaps given as TRBD1 or TRBD2 (5 bases each). The CDR3 loop spans 14 amino acids. The germline V and J ends were trimmed by 1 base and 2 bases, with 9 bases remaining between them. The chain's CDR3 is CASSLGLGAYEQYF. The CDR3 nucleotides read TGTGCCAGCAGTTTAGGACTGGGGGCCTACGAGCAGTACTTC.

J is TRBJ1-6 and V is TRBV19; a possible D gene is TRBD1 (6 bases). The CDR3 covers 16 residues. V lost 5 bases to trimming and J lost 6 bases, with 17 bases between them. The V gene's germline CDR1 is LNHDA and CDR2 SQIVND (reference sequence). CDR3 residues: CASSQYRGQSNSPLHF. The CDR3 region has the DNA TGTGCCAGTAGTCAATACCGCGGACAGTCTAATTCACCCCTCCACTTT.

This clonotype has at least ten counts. The chain joins TRBV25-1 to TRBJ2-2; no reliable D call. V lost 3 bases and J 8 bases, leaving 13 bases between the germline ends. The CDR3 runs 14 residues. The germline V gene encodes CDR1 MGHDK and CDR2 SYGVNS. The CDR3 nucleotides read TGTGCCAGCAGTGATTCACGTAGGTCAGGGGAGCTGTTTTTT. Protein product: CASSDSRRSGELFF.

This rearrangement joins TRBV30 to TRBJ2-7; a weak D match, TRBD1 (5 bases). Trimming removed 3 bases at V and 4 bases at J, with 16 bases between. This CDR3 region has 14 residues. Germline V lookup: CDR1 GTSNPN, CDR2 SVGIG (reference sequence). CDR3 bases: TGTGCCTGGAGACGTCTTCAGGGTCGATACGAGCAGTACTTC. It specifies CAWRRLQGRYEQYF.

This clonotype occurred many times. The chain joins TRBV11-1 to TRBJ2-7; D gene ambiguous. CDR1 is SGHAT and CDR2 is FQDESV in the germline V gene (reference sequence). The CDR3 has 13 amino acids. Trimming stripped 3 bases from V and 3 bases from J, with 9 bases between. The CDR3 sequence is CASSLAYSYEQYF. The CDR3 nucleotides are TGTGCCAGCAGCTTGGCGTACAGCTACGAGCAGTACTTC. The variable domain in full, with the rest retrieved from reference TRBV11-1 and TRBJ2-7, is EAEVAQSPRYKITEKSQAVAFWCDPISGHATLYWYRQILGQGPELLVQFQDESVVDDSQLPKDRFSAERLKGVDSTLKIQPAELGDSAMYLCASSLAYSYEQYFGPGTRLTVT.

Many counts were recorded for this clonotype. The chain combines TRBV19 with TRBJ1-1; D is possibly TRBD1 (5 bases). V gave up 3 bases and J gave up 6 bases, with 17 bases separating them. The CDR3 runs to 15 residues. From germline, CDR1 is LNHDA and CDR2 SQIVND (reference sequence). The CDR3 nucleotides are TGTGCCAGTAGTATGGGGCTGGGTAAAAGGGCTGAAGCTTTCTTT. This encodes CASSMGLGKRAEAFF.